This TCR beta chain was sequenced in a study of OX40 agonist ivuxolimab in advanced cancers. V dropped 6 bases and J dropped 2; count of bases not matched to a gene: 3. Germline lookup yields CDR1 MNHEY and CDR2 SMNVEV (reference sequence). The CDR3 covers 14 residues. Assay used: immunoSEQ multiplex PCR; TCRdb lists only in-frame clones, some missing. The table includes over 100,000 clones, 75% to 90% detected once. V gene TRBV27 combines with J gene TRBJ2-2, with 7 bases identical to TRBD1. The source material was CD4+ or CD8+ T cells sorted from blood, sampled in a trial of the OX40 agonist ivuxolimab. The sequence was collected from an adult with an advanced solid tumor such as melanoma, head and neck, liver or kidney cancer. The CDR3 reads CASRRDSNTGELFF. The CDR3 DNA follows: TGTGCCAGCAGACGGGACAGTAACACCGGGGAGCTGTTTTTT.